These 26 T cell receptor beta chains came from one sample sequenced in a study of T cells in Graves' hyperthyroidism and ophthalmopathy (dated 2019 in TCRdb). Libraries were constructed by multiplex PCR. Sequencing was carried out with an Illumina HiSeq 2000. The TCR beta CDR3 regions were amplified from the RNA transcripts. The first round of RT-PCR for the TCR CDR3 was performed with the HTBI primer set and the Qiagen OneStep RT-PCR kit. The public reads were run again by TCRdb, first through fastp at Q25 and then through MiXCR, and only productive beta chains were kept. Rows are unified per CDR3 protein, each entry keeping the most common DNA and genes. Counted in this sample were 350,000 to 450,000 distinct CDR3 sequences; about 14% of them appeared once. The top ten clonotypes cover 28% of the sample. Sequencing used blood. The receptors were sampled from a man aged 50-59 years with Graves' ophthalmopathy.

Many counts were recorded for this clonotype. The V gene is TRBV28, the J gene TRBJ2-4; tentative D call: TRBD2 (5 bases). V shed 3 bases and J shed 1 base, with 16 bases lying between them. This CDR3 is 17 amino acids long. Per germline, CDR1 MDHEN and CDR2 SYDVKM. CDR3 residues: CASSFHVGVVAKNIQYF. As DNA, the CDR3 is TGTGCCAGCAGTTTTCATGTGGGAGTTGTCGCCAAAAACATTCAGTACTTC.

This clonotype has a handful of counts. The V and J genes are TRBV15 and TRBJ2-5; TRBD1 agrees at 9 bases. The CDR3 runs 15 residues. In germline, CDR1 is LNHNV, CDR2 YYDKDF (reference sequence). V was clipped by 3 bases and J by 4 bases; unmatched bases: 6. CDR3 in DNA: TGTGCCACCAGCAGCGGGACAGGGAGAGGAGAGACCCAGTACTTC. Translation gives CATSSGTGRGETQYF.

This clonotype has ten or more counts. The CDR3 is CASSLVVGVNTEAFF. For the CDR3, the DNA is TGCGCCAGCAGCTTGGTGGTAGGGGTGAACACTGAAGCTTTCTTT. J is TRBJ1-1 and V is TRBV5-1, with a tentative D call TRBD1 (5 bases). The germline V and J ends were trimmed by 0 bases and 0 bases, with 9 bases remaining between them. The CDR3 contains 15 residues. In germline, CDR1 is SGHRS, CDR2 YFSETQ.

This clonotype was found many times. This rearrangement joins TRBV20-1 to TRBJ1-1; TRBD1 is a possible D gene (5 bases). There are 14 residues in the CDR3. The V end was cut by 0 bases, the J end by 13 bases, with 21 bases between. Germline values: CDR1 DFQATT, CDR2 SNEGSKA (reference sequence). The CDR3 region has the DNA TGCAGTGCTAGAGATTCCCTCGGGGCCGGAGACGTTTTCTTT. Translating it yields CSARDSLGAGDVFF.

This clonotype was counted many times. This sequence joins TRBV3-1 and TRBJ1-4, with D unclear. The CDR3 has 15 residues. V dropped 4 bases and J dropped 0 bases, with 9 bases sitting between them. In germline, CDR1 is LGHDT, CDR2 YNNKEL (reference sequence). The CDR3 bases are TGTGCCAGCAGCCGAAGGACGGCAACTAATGAAAAACTGTTTTTT. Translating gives CASSRRTATNEKLFF.

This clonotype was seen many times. The CDR3 coding sequence is TGTGCCAGCAGCCCAGGACTAGCGGGAGGCCCGAAATTGGTTTACGAGCAGTACTTC. Its translation is CASSPGLAGGPKLVYEQYF. This chain joins TRBV9 and TRBJ2-7; 14 bases line up with TRBD2. V shed 4 bases and J 4 bases; nucleotides not matched to a gene: 16. Germline V lookup: CDR1 SGDLS, CDR2 YYNGEE. The CDR3 is 19 amino acids.

Here the CDR3 reads CASSLAPGLAAYNEQFF. The CDR3 DNA sequence: TGTGCCAGCAGCTTGGCCCCGGGACTAGCGGCCTACAATGAGCAGTTCTTC. The J gene is TRBJ2-1, the V gene TRBV7-2; TRBD2 matches at 11 bases. CDR1 and CDR2 (germline): SGHTA, FQGNSA. The junction had 6 bases not matched to a gene; V was cut back by 3 bases and J by 2 bases. There are 17 residues in the CDR3.

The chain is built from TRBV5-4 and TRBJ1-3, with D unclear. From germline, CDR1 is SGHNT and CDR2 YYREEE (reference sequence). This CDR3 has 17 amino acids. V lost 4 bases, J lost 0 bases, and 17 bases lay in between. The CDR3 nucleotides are TGTGCCAGCAGCCTCCTCCCAACAGTGACCTCTGGAAACACCATATATTTT. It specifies CASSLLPTVTSGNTIYF.

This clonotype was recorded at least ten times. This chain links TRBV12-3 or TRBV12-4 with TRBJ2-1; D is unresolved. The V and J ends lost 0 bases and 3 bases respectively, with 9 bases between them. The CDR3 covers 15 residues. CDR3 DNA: TGTGCCAGCAGTTTAGCGTTGCTAGACTACAATGAGCAGTTCTTC. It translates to CASSLALLDYNEQFF.

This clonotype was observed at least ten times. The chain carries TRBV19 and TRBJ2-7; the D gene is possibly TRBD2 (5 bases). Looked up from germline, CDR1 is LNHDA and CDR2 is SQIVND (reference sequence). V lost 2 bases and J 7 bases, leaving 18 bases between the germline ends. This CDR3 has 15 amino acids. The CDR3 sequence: CASSISSHSSGEQYF. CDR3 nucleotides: TGTGCCAGTAGTATATCATCCCACTCGTCGGGGGAGCAGTACTTC.

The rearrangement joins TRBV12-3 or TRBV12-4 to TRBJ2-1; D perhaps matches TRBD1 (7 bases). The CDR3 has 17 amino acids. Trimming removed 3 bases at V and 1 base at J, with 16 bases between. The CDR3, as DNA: TGTGCCAGCAGTTTTCAGGGGGGCAGGGGGTCCTACAATGAGCAGTTCTTC. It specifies CASSFQGGRGSYNEQFF.

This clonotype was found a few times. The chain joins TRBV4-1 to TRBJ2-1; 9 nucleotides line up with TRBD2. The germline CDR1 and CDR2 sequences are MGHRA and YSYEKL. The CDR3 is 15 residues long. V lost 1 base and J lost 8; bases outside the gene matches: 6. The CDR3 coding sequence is TGCGCCAGCAGCCAAGCTGGGACTAGCCAGCATGAGCAGTTCTTC. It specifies CASSQAGTSQHEQFF.

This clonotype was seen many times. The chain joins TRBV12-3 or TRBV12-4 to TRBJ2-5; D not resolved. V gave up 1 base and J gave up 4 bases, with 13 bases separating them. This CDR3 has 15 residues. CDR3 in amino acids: CASSLVTTALETQYF. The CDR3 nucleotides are TGTGCCAGCAGTTTAGTCACCACCGCCCTAGAGACCCAGTACTTC.

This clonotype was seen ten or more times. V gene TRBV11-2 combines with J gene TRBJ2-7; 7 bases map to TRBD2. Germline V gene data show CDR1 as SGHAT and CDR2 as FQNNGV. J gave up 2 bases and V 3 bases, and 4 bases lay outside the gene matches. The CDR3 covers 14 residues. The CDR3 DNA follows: TGTGCCAGCAGCTTCTGGACTAGTCCCTACGAGCAGTACTTC. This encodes CASSFWTSPYEQYF. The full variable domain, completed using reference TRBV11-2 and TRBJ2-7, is EAGVAQSPRYKIIEKRQSVAFWCNPISGHATLYWYQQILGQGPKLLIQFQNNGVVDDSQLPKDRFSAERLKGVDSTLKIQPAKLEDSAVYLCASSFWTSPYEQYFGPGTRLTVT.

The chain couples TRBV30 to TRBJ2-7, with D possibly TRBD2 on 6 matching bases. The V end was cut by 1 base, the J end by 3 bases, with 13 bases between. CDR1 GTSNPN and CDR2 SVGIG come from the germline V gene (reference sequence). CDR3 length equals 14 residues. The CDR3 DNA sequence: TGTGCCTGGAGTGGGGAGGCCAGAATCTACGAGCAGTACTTC. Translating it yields CAWSGEARIYEQYF.

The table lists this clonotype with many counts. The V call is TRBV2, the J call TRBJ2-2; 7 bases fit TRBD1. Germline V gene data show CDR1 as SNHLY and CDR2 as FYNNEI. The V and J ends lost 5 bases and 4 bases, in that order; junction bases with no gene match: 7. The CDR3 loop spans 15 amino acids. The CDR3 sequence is CASSLDRAGTGELFF. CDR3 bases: TGTGCCAGCAGTCTTGACAGGGCAGGCACCGGGGAGCTGTTTTTT.

CDR3 protein: CASSLFLAGGPIGNEQFF. The CDR3 DNA sequence: TGTGCCAGCAGCTTATTCCTAGCGGGAGGGCCCATCGGCAATGAGCAGTTCTTC. The chain links TRBV7-2 to TRBJ2-1; 12 bases align to TRBD2. The germline CDR1 and CDR2 sequences are SGHTA and FQGNSA. V shed 2 bases and J 6 bases; nucleotides not matched to a gene: 11. The length of the CDR3 is 18 residues.

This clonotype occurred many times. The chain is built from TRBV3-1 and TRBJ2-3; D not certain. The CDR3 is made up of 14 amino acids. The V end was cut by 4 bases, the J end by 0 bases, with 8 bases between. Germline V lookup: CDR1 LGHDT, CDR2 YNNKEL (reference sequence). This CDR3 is CASSPEPSTDTQYF. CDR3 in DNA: TGTGCCAGCAGCCCGGAACCTAGCACAGATACGCAGTATTTT.

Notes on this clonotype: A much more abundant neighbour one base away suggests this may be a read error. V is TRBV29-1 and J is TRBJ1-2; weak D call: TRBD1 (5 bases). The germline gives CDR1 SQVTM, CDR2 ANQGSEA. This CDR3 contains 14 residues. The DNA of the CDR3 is TGCAGCGTTGAAGTCGGGCAGGGACCCTATGGCTACGCCTTC. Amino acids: CSVEVGQGPYGYAF.

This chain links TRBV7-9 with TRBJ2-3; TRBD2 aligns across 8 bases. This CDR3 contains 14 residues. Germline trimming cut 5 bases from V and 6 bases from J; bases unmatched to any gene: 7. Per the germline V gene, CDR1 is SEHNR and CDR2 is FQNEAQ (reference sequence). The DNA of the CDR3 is TGTGCCAGCAGCCCCGGGGGGGCCGCGGATACGCAGTATTTT. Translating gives CASSPGGAADTQYF. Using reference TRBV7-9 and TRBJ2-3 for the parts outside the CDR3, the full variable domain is DTGVSQNPRHKITKRGQNVTFRCDPISEHNRLYWYRQTLGQGPEFLTYFQNEAQLEKSRLLSDRFSAERPKGSFSTLEIQRTEQGDSAMYLCASSPGGAADTQYFGPGTRLTVL.

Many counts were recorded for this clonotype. DNA of the CDR3: TGTGCCAGCAGCCAAGGACTAGCGGCCTCCTACGAGCAGTACTTC. Its protein product is CASSQGLAASYEQYF. The genes are TRBV3-1 and TRBJ2-7, with 9 bases matching TRBD2. CDR1 LGHDT and CDR2 YNNKEL come from the germline V gene (reference sequence). Trimming took 1 base from V and 0 from J; bases not matched to a gene: 1. The CDR3 loop spans 15 amino acids.

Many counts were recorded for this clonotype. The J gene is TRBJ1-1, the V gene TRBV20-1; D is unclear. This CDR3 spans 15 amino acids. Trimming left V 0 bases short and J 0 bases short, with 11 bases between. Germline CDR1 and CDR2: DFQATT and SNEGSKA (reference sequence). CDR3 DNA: TGCAGTGCTAGAGAAGACAACTCCATGAACACTGAAGCTTTCTTT. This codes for CSAREDNSMNTEAFF.

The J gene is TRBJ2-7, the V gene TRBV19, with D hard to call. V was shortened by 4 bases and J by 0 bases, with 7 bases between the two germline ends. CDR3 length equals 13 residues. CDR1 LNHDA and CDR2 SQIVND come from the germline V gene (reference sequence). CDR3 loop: CASSTTGSYEQYF. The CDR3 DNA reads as TGTGCCAGTAGTACAACCGGCTCCTACGAGCAGTACTTC.

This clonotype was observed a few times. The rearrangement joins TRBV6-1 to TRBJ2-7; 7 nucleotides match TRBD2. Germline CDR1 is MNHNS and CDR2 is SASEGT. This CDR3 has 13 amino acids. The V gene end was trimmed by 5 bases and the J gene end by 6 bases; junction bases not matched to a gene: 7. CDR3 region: CASSTPGTIEQYF. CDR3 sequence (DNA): TGTGCCAGCAGTACACCGGGGACTATCGAGCAGTACTTC.

CDR3 protein: CASSDSTRGTDTQYF. In DNA form, the CDR3 reads TGTGCCAGCAGTGACAGCACCAGGGGTACAGATACGCAGTATTTT. V and J are TRBV2 and TRBJ2-3; D may be TRBD1 (6 bases). This CDR3 region has 15 residues. V lost 3 bases, J lost 3 bases, and 13 bases lay in between. The germline V gene has CDR1 SNHLY and CDR2 FYNNEI. Full variable domain (outside the CDR3, taken from reference TRBV2 and TRBJ2-3): EPEVTQTPSHQVTQMGQEVILRCVPISNHLYFYWYRQILGQKVEFLVSFYNNEISEKSEIFDDQFSVERPDGSNFTLKIRSTKLEDSAMYFCASSDSTRGTDTQYFGPGTRLTVL.

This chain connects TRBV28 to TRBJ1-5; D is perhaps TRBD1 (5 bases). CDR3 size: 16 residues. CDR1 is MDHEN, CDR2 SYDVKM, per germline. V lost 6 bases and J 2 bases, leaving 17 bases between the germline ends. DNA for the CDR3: TGTGCCAGCAGCAATGTCGGGGGGACGTGCAATCAGCCCCAGCATTTT. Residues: CASSNVGGTCNQPQHF.